This TCR beta chain was sequenced in a study of blood T cell repertoires in COVID-19. Whole-study context: COVID-19 samples from acute and convalescent phases originated in the United States, Italy and Spain. Sources were T cells, B-cell-depleted T cells, or PBMCs; the material itself was cDNA or gDNA.

This CDR3 has 14 residues. The V and J ends lost 7 bases and 8 bases respectively, with 18 bases between them. CDR1 is MNHEY, CDR2 SMNVEV, per germline (reference sequence). Methods used by the authors: Reference gene primer amplification gave nucleated cell count estimates. Method: immunoSEQ multiplex PCR; TCRdb's copy keeps in-frame clones and lacks some. V and J calls and clone size are as listed in that table; D and trimming were resolved from the DNA. The sample shows approximately 76,000 clones, about 83% of them seen only once. The clonotype was recovered from a man in his thirties or forties with acute or convalescent COVID-19. Sample: peripheral blood. The chain is built from TRBV27 and TRBJ2-1; weak D call: TRBD2 (5 bases). For the CDR3, the DNA is TGTGCCAGCAAGGCGGGCTACCGGGCCCATGAGCAGTTCTTC. As protein: CASKAGYRAHEQFF.